Listed here are 6 T cell receptor beta chains from one sample, sequenced in a study of naive and memory T cell subsets. Study results and limitations: Naive repertoires, especially CD8, held a few larger clonotypes, possibly memory cells re-expressing CD45RA.

Both TRBC1 and TRBC2 were covered by a beta constant-region primer of two equimolar oligonucleotides. Four rounds of PCR amplified the ligated cDNA using nested alpha and beta constant-region primers plus SP2. One entry per CDR3 protein results from TCRdb running MiXCR on the UMI-ligation and nested PCR reads. The sample yields 150,000 or so distinct CDR3 sequences, 22% seen once. Their target antigens are unknown. The sample consisted of naive CD4+ T cells from blood. All receptors come from a human donor in good health.

The chain combines TRBV6-5 with TRBJ2-2; 10 nucleotides match TRBD1. The CDR3 has 16 residues. With 5 bases clipped from V and 2 bases from J, the junction kept 5 bases outside the gene matches. Germline V gene data show CDR1 as MNHEY and CDR2 as SVGAGI. CDR3 sequence reads: CASSTRTGGNTGELFF. Here the CDR3 DNA reads TGTGCCAGCAGTACTAGGACAGGGGGTAACACCGGGGAGCTGTTTTTT.

This clonotype came up a few times. The V call is TRBV5-1, the J call TRBJ2-5; D remains ambiguous. Trimming stripped 0 bases from V and 2 bases from J, with 8 bases between. The CDR3 has 14 residues. Germline V gene lookup returns CDR1 SGHRS and CDR2 YFSETQ. DNA of the CDR3: TGCGCCAGCAGCTTGGTCACCCGACAAGAGACCCAGTACTTC. Translation: CASSLVTRQETQYF.

This clonotype was detected only a few times. V gene TRBV6-5 combines with J gene TRBJ2-1; 9 bases map to TRBD1. V lost 5 bases to trimming and J lost 6 bases; unmatched junction nucleotides: 5. The CDR3 consists of 14 residues. Germline V gene lookup returns CDR1 MNHEY and CDR2 SVGAGI. DNA for the CDR3: TGTGCCAGCAGTAACCGGGACAGGGTCAATGAGCAGTTCTTC. This translates into CASSNRDRVNEQFF.

The J gene is TRBJ2-2, the V gene TRBV12-3 or TRBV12-4; 13 bases are a match to TRBD2. V trimming: 5 bases; J trimming: 2 bases; junction bases outside the gene matches: 5. The CDR3 loop spans 17 amino acids. The CDR3 region is CASSKLAGGANTGELFF. The CDR3 DNA reads TGTGCCAGCAGTAAACTAGCGGGGGGGGCTAACACCGGGGAGCTGTTTTTT.

This clonotype was seen only a few times. The chain has TRBV7-2 and TRBJ2-1; D may match TRBD1 or TRBD2 (6 bases each). V lost 2 bases to trimming and J lost 8 bases, with 10 bases between them. Germline V gene sequence: CDR1 SGHTA, CDR2 FQGNSA. CDR3 length: 13 amino acids. This chain's CDR3 is CASSLRGADEQFF. CDR3 nucleotides: TGTGCCAGCAGCTTAAGGGGGGCAGATGAGCAGTTCTTC. Full variable domain (rest looked up from reference TRBV7-2 and TRBJ2-1): GAGVSQSPSNKVTEKGKDVELRCDPISGHTALYWYRQSLGQGLEFLIYFQGNSAPDKSGLPSDRFSAERTGGSVSTLTIQRTQQEDSAVYLCASSLRGADEQFFGPGTRLTVL.

This clonotype was found a few times. The rearrangement uses TRBV4-2 and TRBJ2-4, with D perhaps assigned TRBD1 or TRBD2 (6 bases each). CDR3 length equals 15 residues. V was trimmed by 4 bases and J by 2 bases, leaving 12 bases between them. Germline V lookup: CDR1 LGHNA, CDR2 YNFKEQ. CDR3: CASSPTGASKNIQYF. DNA for the CDR3: TGTGCCAGCAGCCCAACGGGGGCGTCCAAAAACATTCAGTACTTC.